Included here is one T cell receptor beta chain sequence, with context. Its antigen is unidentified. Germline CDR1 DFQATT, CDR2 SNEGSKA (reference sequence). CDR3 length equals 9 residues. V was clipped by 6 bases and J by 10 bases; unmatched bases: 2. This sample is drawn from a study of T-cell reconstitution after alpha-beta-depleted transplantation in children. Points from the study as a whole: Two months or so post-transplant, alpha-beta T cells reportedly derived from several hundred expanded graft clones. T cells produced anew were the main source of T-cell counts and diversity one year after transplant. It was surviving recipient T cells and thymic progenitors that gave some patients high TCRbeta diversity at day 60.

Preparation of the TCRbeta library involved a method that used unique molecular identifiers. TCRdb reanalysed the PCR reads using MiXCR and keeps one entry per CDR3 protein. The profile covers about 580,000 distinct CDR3 sequences, with 20% to 25% appearing a single time and less than 15% taken by the ten largest. V is TRBV20-1 and J is TRBJ1-1; the match to TRBD1 covers 7 bases. The input for sequencing was PBMCs, mostly from graft donor cells, taken 360 days after TCRalphabeta/CD19-depleted stem cell transplant. This receptor was obtained from a boy less than two years old who had a stem cell transplant for acute myeloid leukemia, so the T cells may come from the graft donor. The CDR3 coding sequence is TGCAGTGCCAGACAGGGAGCTTTCTTT. Amino acid sequence: CSARQGAFF.